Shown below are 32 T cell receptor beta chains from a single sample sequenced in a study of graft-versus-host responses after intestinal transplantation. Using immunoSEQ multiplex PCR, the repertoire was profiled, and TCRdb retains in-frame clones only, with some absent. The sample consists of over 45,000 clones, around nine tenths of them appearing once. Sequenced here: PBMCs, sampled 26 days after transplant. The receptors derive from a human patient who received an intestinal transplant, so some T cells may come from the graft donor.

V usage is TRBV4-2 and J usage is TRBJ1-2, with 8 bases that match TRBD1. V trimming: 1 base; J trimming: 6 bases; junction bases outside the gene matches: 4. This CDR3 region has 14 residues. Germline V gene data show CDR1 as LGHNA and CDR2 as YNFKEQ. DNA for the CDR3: TGTGCCAGCAGCCAAGGACAGGGGCCCAATGGCTACACCTTC. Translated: CASSQGQGPNGYTF.

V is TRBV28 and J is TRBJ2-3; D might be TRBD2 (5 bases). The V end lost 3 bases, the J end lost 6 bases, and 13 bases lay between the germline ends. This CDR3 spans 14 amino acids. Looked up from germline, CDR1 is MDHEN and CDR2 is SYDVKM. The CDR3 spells CASSFSRAFDTQYF. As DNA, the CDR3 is TGTGCCAGCAGTTTTTCGAGGGCCTTCGATACGCAGTATTTT.

CDR3 sequence reads: CASSIAGGAYTDTQYF. The DNA for the CDR3 is TGTGCCAGCAGTATAGCGGGAGGCGCCTACACAGATACGCAGTATTTT. The chain recombines TRBV2 with TRBJ2-3, with 10 bases matching TRBD2. The CDR3 is made up of 16 amino acids. The V segment lost 5 bases and the J segment 2 bases; nucleotides outside the gene matches: 7. CDR1 is SNHLY, CDR2 FYNNEI, per germline.

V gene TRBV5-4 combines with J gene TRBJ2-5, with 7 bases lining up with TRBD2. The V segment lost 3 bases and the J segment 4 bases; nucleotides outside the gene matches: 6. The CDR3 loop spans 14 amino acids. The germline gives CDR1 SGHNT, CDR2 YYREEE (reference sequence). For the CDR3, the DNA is TGTGCCAGCAGCTCGGCGAGGGAGGGAGAGACCCAGTACTTC. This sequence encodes CASSSAREGETQYF.

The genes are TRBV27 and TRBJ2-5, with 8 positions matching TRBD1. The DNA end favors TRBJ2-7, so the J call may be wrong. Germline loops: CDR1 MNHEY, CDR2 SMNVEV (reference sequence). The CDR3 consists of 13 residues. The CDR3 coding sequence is TGTGCCAGCAGCCCCGGGACAGGTTACGAGCAGTACTTC. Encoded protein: CASSPGTGYEQYF.

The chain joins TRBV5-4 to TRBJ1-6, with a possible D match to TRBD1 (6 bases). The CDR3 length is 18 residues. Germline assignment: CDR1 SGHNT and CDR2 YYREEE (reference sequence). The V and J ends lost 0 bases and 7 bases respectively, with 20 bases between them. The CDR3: CASSLGPYQGLDNSPLHF. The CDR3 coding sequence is TGTGCCAGCAGCTTGGGGCCCTATCAGGGGCTGGACAATTCACCCCTCCACTTT.

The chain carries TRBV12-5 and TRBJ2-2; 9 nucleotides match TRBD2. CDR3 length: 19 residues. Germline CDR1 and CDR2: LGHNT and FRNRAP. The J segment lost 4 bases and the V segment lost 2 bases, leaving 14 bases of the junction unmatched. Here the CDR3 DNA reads TGTGCTAGTGGTTTGCAAAGTAGCGGGAGATCCGGAACCACCGGGGAGCTGTTTTTT. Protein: CASGLQSSGRSGTTGELFF.

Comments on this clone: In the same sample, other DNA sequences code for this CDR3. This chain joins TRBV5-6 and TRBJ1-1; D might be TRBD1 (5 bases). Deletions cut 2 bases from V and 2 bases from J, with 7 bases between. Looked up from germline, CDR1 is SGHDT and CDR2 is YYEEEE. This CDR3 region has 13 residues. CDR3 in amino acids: CASSFGGNTEAFF. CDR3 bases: TGTGCCAGCAGCTTCGGGGGAAACACTGAAGCTTTCTTT.

CDR3 nucleotide sequence: TGTGCCAGCAGTTTAAAAGGGACTAGCGGTTTCTACGAGCAGTACTTC. Translated: CASSLKGTSGFYEQYF. The chain uses TRBV27 and TRBJ2-7, with 11 positions matching TRBD2. This CDR3 comprises 16 residues. V lost 2 bases to trimming and J lost 3 bases; unmatched junction nucleotides: 6. CDR1 and CDR2 (germline): MNHEY, SMNVEV (reference sequence).

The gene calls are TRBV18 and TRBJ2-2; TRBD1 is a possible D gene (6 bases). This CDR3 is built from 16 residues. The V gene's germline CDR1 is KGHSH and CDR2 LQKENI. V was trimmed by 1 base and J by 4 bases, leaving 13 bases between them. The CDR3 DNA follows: TGTGCCAGCTCACCACAAAGGGGGTCAGTCACCGGGGAGCTGTTTTTT. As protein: CASSPQRGSVTGELFF.

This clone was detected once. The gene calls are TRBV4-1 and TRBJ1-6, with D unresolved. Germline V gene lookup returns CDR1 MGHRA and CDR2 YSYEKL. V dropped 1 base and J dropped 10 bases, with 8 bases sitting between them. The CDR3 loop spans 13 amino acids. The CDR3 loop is CASSQAVESPLHF. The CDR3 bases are TGCGCCAGCAGCCAAGCGGTCGAGTCACCCCTCCACTTT.

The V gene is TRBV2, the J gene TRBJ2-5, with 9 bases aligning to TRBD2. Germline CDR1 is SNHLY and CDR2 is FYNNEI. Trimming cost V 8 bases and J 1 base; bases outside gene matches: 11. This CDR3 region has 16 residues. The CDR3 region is CASEVAGATIQETQYF. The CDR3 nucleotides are TGTGCCAGCGAGGTAGCGGGGGCCACTATCCAAGAGACCCAGTACTTC. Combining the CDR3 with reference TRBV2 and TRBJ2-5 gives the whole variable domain EPEVTQTPSHQVTQMGQEVILRCVPISNHLYFYWYRQILGQKVEFLVSFYNNEISEKSEIFDDQFSVERPDGSNFTLKIRSTKLEDSAMYFCASEVAGATIQETQYFGPGTRLLVL.

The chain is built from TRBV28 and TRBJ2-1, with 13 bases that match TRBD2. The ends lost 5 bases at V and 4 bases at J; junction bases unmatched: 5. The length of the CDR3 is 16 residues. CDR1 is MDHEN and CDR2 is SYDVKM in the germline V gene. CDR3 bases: TGTGCCAGCAGTGGGGGGGGACTAGCGGGGTACAATGAGCAGTTCTTC. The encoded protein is CASSGGGLAGYNEQFF. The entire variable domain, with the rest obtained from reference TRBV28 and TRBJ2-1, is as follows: DVKVTQSSRYLVKRTGEKVFLECVQDMDHENMFWYRQDPGLGLRLIYFSYDVKMKEKGDIPEGYSVSREKKERFSLILESASTNQTSMYLCASSGGGLAGYNEQFFGPGTRLTVL.

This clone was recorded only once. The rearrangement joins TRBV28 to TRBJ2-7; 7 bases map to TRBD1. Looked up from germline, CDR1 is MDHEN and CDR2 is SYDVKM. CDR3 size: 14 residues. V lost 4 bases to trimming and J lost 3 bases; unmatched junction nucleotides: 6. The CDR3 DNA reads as TGTGCCAGCAGTTCCCCGACAGGGATCTACGAGCAGTACTTC. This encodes CASSSPTGIYEQYF.

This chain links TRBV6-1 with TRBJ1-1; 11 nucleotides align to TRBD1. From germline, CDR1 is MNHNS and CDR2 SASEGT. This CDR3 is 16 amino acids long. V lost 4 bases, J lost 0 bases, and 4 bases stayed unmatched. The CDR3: CASSVGTGGMNTEAFF. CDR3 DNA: TGTGCCAGCAGTGTGGGGACAGGGGGTATGAACACTGAAGCTTTCTTT.

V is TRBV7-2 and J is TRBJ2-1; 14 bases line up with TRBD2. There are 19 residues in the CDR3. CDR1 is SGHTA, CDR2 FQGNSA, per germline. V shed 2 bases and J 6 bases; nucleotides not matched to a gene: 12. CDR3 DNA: TGTGCCAGCAGCTTACTTGGGGGTTTGGGACTAGCGGGAGTCAATGAGCAGTTCTTC. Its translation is CASSLLGGLGLAGVNEQFF.

CDR3 nucleotides: TGTGCCAGCAGCGAGACTAGCGTGGGGGAGCTGTTTTTT. Translating it yields CASSETSVGELFF. The chain recombines TRBV5-5 with TRBJ2-2; 8 bases line up with TRBD2. Per the germline V gene, CDR1 is SGHKS and CDR2 is YYEKEE (reference sequence). This CDR3 has 13 residues. V dropped 4 bases and J dropped 8; count of bases not matched to a gene: 4.

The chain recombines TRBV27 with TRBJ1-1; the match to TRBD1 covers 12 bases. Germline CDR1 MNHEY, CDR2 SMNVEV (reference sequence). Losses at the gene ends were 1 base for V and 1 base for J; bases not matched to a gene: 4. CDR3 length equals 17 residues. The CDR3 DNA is TGTGCCAGCAGTTTATGGGGACAGGGGGCGCCGAACACTGAAGCTTTCTTT. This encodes CASSLWGQGAPNTEAFF.

The CDR3 is CASSPNTRDRFQETQYF. The CDR3 DNA reads TGTGCCAGCAGCCCTAATACCCGGGACAGGTTTCAAGAGACCCAGTACTTC. The J gene is TRBJ2-5, the V gene TRBV11-3; 8 nucleotides align to TRBD1. The germline V gene encodes CDR1 SGHNT and CDR2 YENEEA. This CDR3 spans 17 amino acids. V lost 5 bases, J lost 2 bases, and 13 bases stayed unmatched.

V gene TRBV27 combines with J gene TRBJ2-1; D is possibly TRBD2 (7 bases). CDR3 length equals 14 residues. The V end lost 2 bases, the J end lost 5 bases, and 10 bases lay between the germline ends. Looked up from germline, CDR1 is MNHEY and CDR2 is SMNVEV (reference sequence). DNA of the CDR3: TGTGCCAGCAGTTTAGGGGGGGCTGACAATGAGCAGTTCTTC. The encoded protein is CASSLGGADNEQFF.

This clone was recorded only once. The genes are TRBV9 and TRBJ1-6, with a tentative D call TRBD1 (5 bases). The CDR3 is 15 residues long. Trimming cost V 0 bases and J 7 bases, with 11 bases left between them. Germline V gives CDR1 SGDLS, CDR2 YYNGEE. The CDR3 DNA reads TGTGCCAGCAGCGTAGATGGGGGGGTCAATTCACCCCTCCACTTT. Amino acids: CASSVDGGVNSPLHF.

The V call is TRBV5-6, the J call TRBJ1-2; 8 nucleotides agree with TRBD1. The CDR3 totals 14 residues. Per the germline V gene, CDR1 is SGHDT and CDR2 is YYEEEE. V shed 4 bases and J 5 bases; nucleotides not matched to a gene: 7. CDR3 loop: CASSQRTGFYGYTF. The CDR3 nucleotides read TGTGCCAGCAGCCAGAGGACAGGGTTTTATGGCTACACCTTC.

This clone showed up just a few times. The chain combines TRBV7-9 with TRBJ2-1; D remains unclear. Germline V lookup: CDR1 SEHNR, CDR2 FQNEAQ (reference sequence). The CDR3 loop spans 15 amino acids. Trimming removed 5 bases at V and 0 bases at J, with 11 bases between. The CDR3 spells CASSEQASSYNEQFF. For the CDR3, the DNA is TGTGCCAGCAGCGAGCAGGCGTCCTCCTACAATGAGCAGTTCTTC. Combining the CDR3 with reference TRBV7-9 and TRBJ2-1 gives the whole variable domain DTGVSQNPRHKITKRGQNVTFRCDPISEHNRLYWYRQTLGQGPEFLTYFQNEAQLEKSRLLSDRFSAERPKGSFSTLEIQRTEQGDSAMYLCASSEQASSYNEQFFGPGTRLTVL.

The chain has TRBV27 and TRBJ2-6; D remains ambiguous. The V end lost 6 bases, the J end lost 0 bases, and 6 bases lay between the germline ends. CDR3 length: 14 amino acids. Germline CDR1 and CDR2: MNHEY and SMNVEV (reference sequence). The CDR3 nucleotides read TGTGCCAGCAGCCCTTACTCTGGGGCCAACGTCCTGACTTTC. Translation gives CASSPYSGANVLTF.

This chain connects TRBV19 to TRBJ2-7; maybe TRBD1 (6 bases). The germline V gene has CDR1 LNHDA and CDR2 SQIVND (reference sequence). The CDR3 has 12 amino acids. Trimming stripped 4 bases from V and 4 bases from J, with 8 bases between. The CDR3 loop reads CASSTQGYEQYF. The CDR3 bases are TGTGCCAGTAGTACACAGGGTTACGAGCAGTACTTC.

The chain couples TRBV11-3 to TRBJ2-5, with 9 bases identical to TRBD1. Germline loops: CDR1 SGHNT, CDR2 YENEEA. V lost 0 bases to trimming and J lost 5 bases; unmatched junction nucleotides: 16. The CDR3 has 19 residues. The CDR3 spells CASSLEGPRTGATEETQYF. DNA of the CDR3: TGTGCCAGCAGCTTAGAGGGCCCGAGGACAGGGGCCACCGAGGAGACCCAGTACTTC.

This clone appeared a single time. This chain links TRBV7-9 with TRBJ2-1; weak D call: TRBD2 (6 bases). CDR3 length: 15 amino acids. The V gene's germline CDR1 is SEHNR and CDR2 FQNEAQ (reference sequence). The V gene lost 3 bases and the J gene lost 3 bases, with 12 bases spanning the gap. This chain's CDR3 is CASSFSEDYYNEQFF. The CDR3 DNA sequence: TGTGCCAGCAGCTTCAGCGAGGACTACTACAATGAGCAGTTCTTC. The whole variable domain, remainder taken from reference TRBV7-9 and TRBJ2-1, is DTGVSQNPRHKITKRGQNVTFRCDPISEHNRLYWYRQTLGQGPEFLTYFQNEAQLEKSRLLSDRFSAERPKGSFSTLEIQRTEQGDSAMYLCASSFSEDYYNEQFFGPGTRLTVL.

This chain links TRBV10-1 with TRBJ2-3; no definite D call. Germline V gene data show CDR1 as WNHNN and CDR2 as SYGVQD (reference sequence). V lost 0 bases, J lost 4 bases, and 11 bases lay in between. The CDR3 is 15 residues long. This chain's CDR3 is CASSESSVSADTQYF. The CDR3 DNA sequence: TGCGCCAGCAGTGAGTCCTCGGTGTCGGCAGATACGCAGTATTTT.

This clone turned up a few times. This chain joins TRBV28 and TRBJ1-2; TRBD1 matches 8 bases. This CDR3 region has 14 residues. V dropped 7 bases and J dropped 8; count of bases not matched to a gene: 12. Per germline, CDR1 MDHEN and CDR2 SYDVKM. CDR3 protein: CASTHPDRGRGYTF. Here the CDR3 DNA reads TGTGCCAGCACCCATCCCGACAGGGGACGGGGCTACACCTTC.

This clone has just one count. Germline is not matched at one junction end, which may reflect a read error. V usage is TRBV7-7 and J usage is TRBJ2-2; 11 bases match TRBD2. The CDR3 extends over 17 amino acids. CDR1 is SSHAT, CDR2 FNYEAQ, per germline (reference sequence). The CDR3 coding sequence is TGTGCTAGCAGCTTAGCGGGGGGGCCCTCCAACACCGGGGAGCTGTTTTTT. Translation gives CASSLAGGPSNTGELFF.

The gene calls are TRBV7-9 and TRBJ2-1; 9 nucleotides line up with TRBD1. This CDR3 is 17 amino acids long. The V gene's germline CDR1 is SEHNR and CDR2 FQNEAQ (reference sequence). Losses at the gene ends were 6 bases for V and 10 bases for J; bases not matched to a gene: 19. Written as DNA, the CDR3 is TGTGCCAGCAGTGCTCCCCCGGGACAGGGTGGCCGATACGAGCAGTTCTTC. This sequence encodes CASSAPPGQGGRYEQFF.

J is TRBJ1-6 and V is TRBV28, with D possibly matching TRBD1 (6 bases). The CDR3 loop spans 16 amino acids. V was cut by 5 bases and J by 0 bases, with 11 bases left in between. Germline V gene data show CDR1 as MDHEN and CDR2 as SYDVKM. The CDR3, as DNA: TGTGCCAGCAGTACGACAGGCTTCTCCTATAATTCACCCCTCCACTTT. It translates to CASSTTGFSYNSPLHF.